This T cell receptor beta chain was identified in a study of technical replicates of blood from a few donors. The length of the CDR3 is 13 residues. Trimming took off 0 bases at V and 6 bases at J, with 6 bases between the two ends. CDR1 SGHRS and CDR2 YFSETQ come from the germline V gene. Sequencing was performed with immunoSEQ multiplex PCR; in TCRdb, only in-frame clones are kept and a portion is missing. The sample shows about 70,000 clones, roughly 94% of them seen only once. Sequencing was done on a sample of T cells isolated from PBMCs. The V and J genes are TRBV5-1 and TRBJ2-2; D uncertain. This TCR derives from a human donor in good health. This CDR3 reads CASSLGAAGELFF. The CDR3 region has the DNA TGCGCCAGCAGCTTGGGGGCAGCCGGGGAGCTGTTTTTT.